This TCR beta chain appears in the sequencing data of a study of post-analysis software for immune sequencing data (dated by TCRdb to the mid-2010s). About the investigation overall: Relapsing-remitting, secondary progressive and progressive-relapsing multiple sclerosis were recorded as disease courses, and subtype annotation was lacking for some patients. The patient repertoires were compared against approximately ten previously published healthy control repertoires obtained from donors aged 6 to 25 years. A subset of samples was prepared in parallel using single-end sample barcoding, then pooled and co-amplified after Illumina adapter ligation.

The full study reports these points: Strong co-clustering of samples prepared in the same batch was shown by direct clustering with F measure, prompting a batch-effect correction. Significantly lower normalized Chao1 diversity was found in multiple sclerosis patients than in controls, suggesting substantial peripheral T-cell clonal expansion. The multiple sclerosis patient group was slightly younger than the control group. Patients showed significantly higher frequencies than controls for a handful of TRBV segments, among them TRBV5-6, TRBV5-1 and TRBV20-1.

Libraries were built with PCR. Sequencing used an Illumina HiSeq 2500. Unique molecular identifiers were incorporated into TCR beta cDNA libraries to reduce PCR and sequencing biases. Approximately 500,000 cDNA molecules were obtained per 1 to 10 million input T cells, so each molecule approximated one T cell. The patient libraries were prepared and sequenced with the same protocol used for the earlier healthy control dataset. Samples belonging to the same batch were prepared together, multiplexed and sequenced on a shared HiSeq lane. As for the authors' bioinformatics: MIGEC was used to process the raw barcoded reads, and molecular identifier groups with only a single read were discarded before consensus assembly and CDR3 extraction. VDJtools was used for post-analysis of the clonotype tables, and diversity was normalized by down-sampling every dataset to the size of the smallest sample. In repertoire overlap clustering, CDR3 amino acid sequences, but not nucleotide sequences, were matched to correct batch-related cross-sample contamination. TCRdb reanalyzed the raw reads on its own, using fastp at Q25 for trimming and MiXCR for clone calling, and kept in-frame beta chains. Rows matching on CDR3 protein sequence are summarized as one entry with the most common DNA and genes. Clone size and V and J calls follow TCRdb, not the original study. The sample data list 450,000 or so distinct CDR3 sequences, and approximately 45% of these were observed just once. The biggest ten clones account for roughly 12% of the sample.

To demonstrate the VDJtools post-analysis software, TCR beta repertoires were profiled from the peripheral blood of about 13 young patients with multiple sclerosis. The multiple sclerosis patients were children and adolescents between roughly 6 and 15 years of age. The V end loses 2 bases and the J end loses 4 bases, and a stretch of 10 bases separates them. The CDR3 covers 14 residues, taking in both the cysteine and the phenylalanine. Only the CDR3 DNA stays, 42 bases, in frame from base 1. Only a few counts were recorded for this clonotype. Its specific antigen is unknown. No base quality information exists; no much larger clone differs at one position.

Sequenced sample: blood. The TCR sequence derives from a girl under 18 with multiple sclerosis. The sequence links TRBV12-3 or TRBV12-4 to TRBJ2-3, with a tentative D gene TRBD2 over 6 matching bases. The sequence in DNA is TGTGCCAGCAGTTTACTAGCGTATGCAGATACGCAGTATTTT. It is translated as CASSLLAYADTQYF.